The 27 T cell receptor beta chains below all came from one sample that was sequenced in a study of response to subunit inactivated influenza vaccine. One entry per CDR3 protein, called by TCRdb with MiXCR from the RT-PCR reads. The sample has about 530,000 distinct CDR3 sequences; roughly 13% are singletons. The specimen comprised PBMCs from blood, sampled about 6 weeks after vaccination. All receptors come from a man aged 50 or older who received an inactivated influenza vaccine.

CDR3 bases: TGTGCCGCTGGGACTAGAGGCGAGCAGTACTTC. Its translation is CAAGTRGEQYF. The chain combines TRBV6-5 with TRBJ2-7; 8 positions match TRBD2. Germline V gene data show CDR1 as MNHEY and CDR2 as SVGAGI. J was trimmed by 6 bases and V by 11 bases; bases with no gene match: 6. The CDR3 contains 11 residues.

In its sample, this clonotype was seen many times. The V and J genes are TRBV20-1 and TRBJ2-3; TRBD2 aligns across 11 bases. The CDR3 contains 14 residues. Germline V lookup: CDR1 DFQATT, CDR2 SNEGSKA (reference sequence). V trimming: 6 bases; J trimming: 1 base; junction bases outside the gene matches: 3. Here the CDR3 DNA reads TGCAGTGCCACACTAGCGGGGGGCACAGATACGCAGTATTTT. Residues: CSATLAGGTDTQYF.

The chain carries TRBV6-1 and TRBJ1-3; tentatively, D is TRBD1 (5 bases). The germline gives CDR1 MNHNS, CDR2 SASEGT. With 5 bases removed from V and 4 bases from J, the gap between germline ends came to 9 bases. This CDR3 contains 13 residues. The CDR3 protein is CASSRGNGNTIYF. The CDR3 nucleotides read TGTGCCAGCAGTCGGGGCAACGGAAACACCATATATTTT.

This clonotype has a handful of counts. This chain joins TRBV21-1 and TRBJ2-4; the table's D call of TRBD1 was not tested on the DNA. TRBV21-1 is flagged as a pseudogene. The CDR3 runs 18 residues. The CDR3 protein is CASSKAVMGGATKNIQYF. For the CDR3, the DNA is TGTGCCAGCAGCAAAGCGGTCATGGGGGGCGCAACCAAAAACATTCAGTACTTC.

This clonotype has at least ten counts. The genes are TRBV7-2 and TRBJ1-5; D is uncertain. Germline V gene sequence: CDR1 SGHTA, CDR2 FQGNSA. Trimming took 1 base from V and 7 from J, leaving 5 bases between them. This CDR3 is 12 amino acids long. The CDR3 DNA reads TGTGCCAGCAGCTTAGAACGGCAGCCCCAGCATTTT. Residues: CASSLERQPQHF.

This clonotype has only a few counts. This CDR3 reads CASSADSSTDTQYF. The CDR3 DNA reads TGCGCCAGCAGTGCGGACAGTAGCACAGATACGCAGTATTTT. The chain has TRBV10-2 and TRBJ2-3; a possible D gene is TRBD1 (6 bases). Germline V gene lookup returns CDR1 WSHSY and CDR2 SAAADI. The V end lost 4 bases, the J end lost 0 bases, and 8 bases lay between the germline ends. CDR3 length: 14 residues.

The chain employs TRBV20-1 and TRBJ1-5, with D unresolved. This CDR3 comprises 14 residues. Germline V CDR1 and CDR2: DFQATT, SNEGSKA (reference sequence). In DNA, the CDR3 is TGCAGCGCTCTAGGTCCCCGTAGCAATCAGCCCCAGCATTTT. Its protein product is CSALGPRSNQPQHF.

Only a few counts were recorded for this clonotype. The chain is built from TRBV7-9 and TRBJ2-7, with TRBD1 matching 7 bases. V was clipped by 2 bases and J by 3 bases; unmatched bases: 7. The germline V gene has CDR1 SEHNR and CDR2 FQNEAQ (reference sequence). The CDR3 runs to 15 residues. The CDR3 here is CASSLTAGQVYEQYF. For the CDR3, the DNA is TGTGCCAGCAGCTTAACGGCTGGACAGGTCTACGAGCAGTACTTC.

This clonotype was counted between two and nine times. The chain links TRBV7-2 to TRBJ1-5, with 7 positions matching TRBD1. Unmatched junction bases numbered 3, after V lost 0 bases and J lost 4 bases. The germline CDR1 and CDR2 sequences are SGHTA and FQGNSA. The CDR3 spans 15 residues. The CDR3 reads CASSLAAQGNQPQHF. CDR3 nucleotides: TGTGCCAGCAGCTTAGCGGCACAGGGGAATCAGCCCCAGCATTTT.

This chain links TRBV7-9 with TRBJ2-7; TRBD2 agrees at 7 bases. CDR1 SEHNR and CDR2 FQNEAQ come from the germline V gene (reference sequence). This CDR3 has 14 residues. With V trimmed by 5 bases and J by 3 bases, 7 bases remained unmatched. The CDR3 sequence: CASSLGTTIYEQYF. The CDR3 DNA reads TGTGCCAGCAGCCTCGGGACTACCATCTACGAGCAGTACTTC.

The genes are TRBV20-1 and TRBJ2-1, with TRBD1 as a possible D gene (6 bases). Germline V gene sequence: CDR1 DFQATT, CDR2 SNEGSKA (reference sequence). Trimming cost V 3 bases and J 5 bases, with 20 bases left between them. The length of the CDR3 is 16 residues. The CDR3 region has the DNA TGCAGTGCTAGCGATAGGACAGCCAGGCACGACAATGAGCAGTTCTTC. Protein: CSASDRTARHDNEQFF.

The chain recombines TRBV7-9 with TRBJ2-4, with 7 bases identical to TRBD2. V was pared by 5 bases and J by 6 bases, with 7 bases of the junction left unmatched. The CDR3 covers 14 residues. CDR1 and CDR2 (germline): SEHNR, FQNEAQ (reference sequence). CDR3 DNA sequence: TGTGCCAGCAGCCGTGGGGAGGGGACAAACATTCAGTACTTC. This encodes CASSRGEGTNIQYF.

This clonotype was seen at least ten times. The chain couples TRBV5-5 to TRBJ1-1; D ambiguous. CDR1 SGHKS and CDR2 YYEKEE come from the germline V gene (reference sequence). Between the trimmed V and J ends, which lost 0 bases and 8 bases, there was a span of 8 bases. The CDR3 sequence is 12 residues long. The CDR3 DNA follows: TGTGCCAGCAGCTTGGAGGTAGGGGAAGCTTTCTTT. This sequence encodes CASSLEVGEAFF. Full variable domain (missing parts from reference TRBV5-5 and TRBJ1-1): DAGVTQSPTHLIKTRGQQVTLRCSPISGHKSVSWYQQVLGQGPQFIFQYYEKEERGRGNFPDRFSARQFPNYSSELNVNALLLGDSALYLCASSLEVGEAFFGQGTRLTVV.

The chain has TRBV6-5 and TRBJ2-3; D may match TRBD1 or TRBD2 (5 bases each). Germline CDR1 reads MNHEY; CDR2 reads SVGAGI. The V end lost 2 bases, the J end lost 6 bases, and 21 bases lay between the germline ends. The CDR3 length is 17 residues. CDR3 coding DNA: TGTGCCAGCAGTTACGGTCGTGGGGGTCTGACCGTGGATACGCAGTATTTT. It yields the protein CASSYGRGGLTVDTQYF.

This clonotype was recorded at least ten times. V and J are TRBV5-1 and TRBJ1-2; D may be TRBD1 (6 bases). This CDR3 spans 14 amino acids. CDR1 and CDR2 from the germline V gene are SGHRS and YFSETQ. The V gene lost 4 bases and the J gene lost 2 bases, with 12 bases spanning the gap. CDR3 residues: CASSGGTSNYGYTF. The CDR3 nucleotides are TGCGCCAGCAGCGGAGGGACATCCAACTATGGCTACACCTTC.

The chain has TRBV7-2 and TRBJ2-2, with TRBD1 identical over 9 bases. The CDR3 is 14 residues long. With 4 bases clipped from V and 7 bases from J, the junction kept 4 bases outside the gene matches. From germline, CDR1 is SGHTA and CDR2 FQGNSA. CDR3 bases: TGTGCCAGCAGCTCGGGACAGGGAATCGGGGAGCTGTTTTTT. It codes for CASSSGQGIGELFF.

This clonotype was observed a handful of times. V is TRBV5-1 and J is TRBJ2-7; D is ambiguous. With 2 bases removed from V and 0 bases from J, the gap between germline ends came to 9 bases. The germline V gene encodes CDR1 SGHRS and CDR2 YFSETQ. The CDR3 sequence is 14 residues long. CDR3 residues: CASSFTVASYEQYF. In DNA, the CDR3 is TGCGCCAGCAGCTTTACCGTTGCCTCCTACGAGCAGTACTTC. The complete variable domain, with remaining parts taken from reference TRBV5-1 and TRBJ2-7, reads KAGVTQTPRYLIKTRGQQVTLSCSPISGHRSVSWYQQTPGQGLQFLFEYFSETQRNKGNFPGRFSGRQFSNSRSEMNVSTLELGDSALYLCASSFTVASYEQYFGPGTRLTVT.

This clonotype was observed a handful of times. The chain joins TRBV6-1 to TRBJ2-7; D remains unclear. V was clipped by 10 bases and J by 4 bases, with 17 bases between them. CDR3 length equals 13 residues. Per the germline V gene, CDR1 is MNHNS and CDR2 is SASEGT. CDR3 bases: TGTGCCACCCTTGACGGGCGGAATTACGAGCAGTACTTC. This sequence encodes CATLDGRNYEQYF.

V gene TRBV7-9 combines with J gene TRBJ1-1; maybe TRBD1 (5 bases). Germline CDR1 reads SEHNR; CDR2 reads FQNEAQ (reference sequence). The CDR3 extends over 14 amino acids. V lost 5 bases, J lost 1 base, and 11 bases lay in between. The CDR3, as DNA: TGTGCCAGCAGCGCCGGGACGCAGAACACTGAAGCTTTCTTT. It specifies CASSAGTQNTEAFF.

This chain links TRBV6-5 with TRBJ2-1; D could derive from TRBD1 or TRBD2 (7 bases each). Germline V gene data show CDR1 as MNHEY and CDR2 as SVGAGI. This CDR3 has 18 residues. The V gene lost 2 bases and the J gene lost 0 bases, with 17 bases spanning the gap. CDR3 in amino acids: CASSYQGVGGSSYNEQFF. The CDR3 DNA reads TGTGCCAGCAGTTACCAGGGGGTGGGGGGGAGCTCCTACAATGAGCAGTTCTTC.

This clonotype was found many times. V is TRBV4-3 and J is TRBJ1-5, with TRBD1 matching 9 bases. After removal of 0 bases from V and 3 bases from J, the junction contained 6 bases not matched to a gene. The length of the CDR3 is 17 residues. Germline V gene sequence: CDR1 LGHNA, CDR2 YSLEER. CDR3 sequence (DNA): TGCGCCAGCAGCCAAGATTATCTACAGGGGGCCAATCAGCCCCAGCATTTT. It translates to CASSQDYLQGANQPQHF.

This clonotype was seen a few times. V and J are TRBV15 and TRBJ2-3, with D hard to call. V shed 3 bases and J shed 4 bases, with 20 bases lying between them. From germline, CDR1 is LNHNV and CDR2 YYDKDF (reference sequence). This CDR3 is built from 17 residues. Here the CDR3 reads CATSSQIWGIPADTQYF. In DNA, the CDR3 is TGTGCCACCAGCAGCCAGATCTGGGGTATTCCAGCAGATACGCAGTATTTT.

This chain uses TRBV7-9 with TRBJ2-7; 9 positions agree with TRBD1. CDR1 and CDR2 (germline): SEHNR, FQNEAQ (reference sequence). This CDR3 has 17 amino acids. The J segment lost 0 bases and the V segment lost 5 bases, leaving 11 bases of the junction unmatched. The CDR3 nucleotides are TGTGCCAGCAGCCCACGCGCCGGGACAGGGAGCTCCTACGAGCAGTACTTC. This sequence encodes CASSPRAGTGSSYEQYF.

This clonotype was found many times. The J gene is TRBJ1-5, the V gene TRBV12-3 or TRBV12-4, with 7 bases fitting TRBD1. V was pared by 6 bases and J by 6 bases, with 5 bases of the junction left unmatched. The CDR3 is 13 amino acids. In nucleotides, the CDR3 is TGTGCCAGCAGCGACAGGGCCAGTCAGCCCCAGCATTTT. It codes for CASSDRASQPQHF.

With regard to this clonotype: The conserved phenylalanine or tryptophan normally closing the CDR3 is absent here, so this likely arose from a read error. This chain's CDR3 is CCARAGQVGISYNSPLHV. The CDR3 region has the DNA TGCTGTGCTAGAGCCGGACAGGTCGGGATCTCCTATAATTCACCCCTCCACGTT. This chain links TRBV20-1 with TRBJ1-6, with TRBD1 identical over 7 bases. Germline-derived CDR1 and CDR2 are DFQATT and SNEGSKA (reference sequence). This CDR3 region has 18 residues.

This clonotype appeared a few times. The chain recombines TRBV12-3 or TRBV12-4 with TRBJ2-3, with a weak D call TRBD1 (5 bases). Trimming stripped 10 bases from V and 3 bases from J, with 8 bases between. CDR3 length: 11 residues. CDR3 DNA sequence: TGTGCCACCCAGGGAACAGATACGCAGTATTTT. Its protein is CATQGTDTQYF.

This clonotype was counted ten times or more. The chain has TRBV6-2 or TRBV6-3 and TRBJ2-1; a weak D match, TRBD2 (6 bases). The CDR3 length is 13 residues. Germline V gives CDR1 MNHEY, CDR2 SVGEGT. The ends were cut back, 6 bases at V and 9 bases at J, with 15 bases in the middle. The CDR3 DNA reads TGTGCCAGCAGAACCAGACTAGTGTTTGAGCAGTTCTTC. This gives the protein CASRTRLVFEQFF.